A selection of T cell receptor beta chains follows, all from one sample in a study of T-cell reconstitution after alpha-beta-depleted transplantation in children. In TCRdb, the PCR reads were re-called with MiXCR into one record per CDR3 protein. The sample consists of just under 150,000 distinct CDR3 sequences, around 9% of them appearing once. The specimen was PBMCs, mostly from graft donor cells, collected 180 days after TCRalphabeta/CD19-depleted stem cell transplant. These receptors were collected from a female patient aged 2-15 years who had a stem cell transplant for congenital amegakaryocytic thrombocytopenia, so the T cells may come from the graft donor. CDR3s leave out the opening cysteine and the closing phenylalanine or tryptophan. Fields, in order: CDR3 protein, CDR3 length, clone size, V gene, J gene. Clone size is shown for a subset of rows, as once, few, many or a class of expanded clone.

cdr3_aa: SASNEADEQY
cdr3_length: 10
clone_size: many
v_call: TRBV20-1
j_call: TRBJ2-7

cdr3_aa: SARWSNQPQH
cdr3_length: 10
clone_size: many
v_call: TRBV20-1
j_call: TRBJ1-5

cdr3_aa: ASRKGESWSPLH
cdr3_length: 12
clone_size: few
v_call: TRBV25-1
j_call: TRBJ1-6

cdr3_aa: ASSFSPLAGVLNTGELF
cdr3_length: 17
clone_size: many
v_call: TRBV12-3/TRBV12-4
j_call: TRBJ2-2

cdr3_aa: ASSASGSGANVLT
cdr3_length: 13
clone_size: few
v_call: TRBV6-1
j_call: TRBJ2-6

cdr3_aa: SAILAGGPYEQY
cdr3_length: 12
clone_size: many
v_call: TRBV20-1
j_call: TRBJ2-7

cdr3_aa: ASRGSWQDSYNEQF
cdr3_length: 14
clone_size: many
v_call: TRBV12-3/TRBV12-4
j_call: TRBJ2-1

cdr3_aa: ASSPSDEQY
cdr3_length: 9
clone_size: many
v_call: TRBV5-1
j_call: TRBJ2-7

cdr3_aa: SARVGGGETQY
cdr3_length: 11
clone_size: many
v_call: TRBV20-1
j_call: TRBJ2-5

cdr3_aa: ASKRATGELF
cdr3_length: 10
clone_size: many
v_call: TRBV6-5
j_call: TRBJ2-2

cdr3_aa: ASSLASGGITDTQY
cdr3_length: 14
clone_size: many
v_call: TRBV5-1
j_call: TRBJ2-3

cdr3_aa: SAKHPVAKNIQY
cdr3_length: 12
clone_size: few
v_call: TRBV20-1
j_call: TRBJ2-4

cdr3_aa: SATPPGESYNEQF
cdr3_length: 13
clone_size: few
v_call: TRBV20-1
j_call: TRBJ2-1

cdr3_aa: ASTRIGGNEQY
cdr3_length: 11
clone_size: many
v_call: TRBV2
j_call: TRBJ2-7

cdr3_aa: ASSTGDEQF
cdr3_length: 9
clone_size: .
v_call: TRBV6-2/TRBV6-3
j_call: TRBJ2-1

cdr3_aa: ASSPSPTSAMGEETQY
cdr3_length: 16
clone_size: few
v_call: TRBV11-2
j_call: TRBJ2-5

cdr3_aa: SVLLGSYGYT
cdr3_length: 10
clone_size: many
v_call: TRBV29-1
j_call: TRBJ1-2

cdr3_aa: ASRLTQSTDTQY
cdr3_length: 12
clone_size: many
v_call: TRBV2
j_call: TRBJ2-3

cdr3_aa: SARDPGTSPF
cdr3_length: 10
clone_size: .
v_call: TRBV20-1
j_call: TRBJ2-1

cdr3_aa: ASRWDRGHRETQY
cdr3_length: 13
clone_size: many
v_call: TRBV28
j_call: TRBJ2-5

cdr3_aa: ASRPSTGALSPLH
cdr3_length: 13
clone_size: few
v_call: TRBV6-1
j_call: TRBJ1-6

cdr3_aa: ATRPDLSSYEQY
cdr3_length: 12
clone_size: many
v_call: TRBV15
j_call: TRBJ2-7

cdr3_aa: ATQRTEGHYEQY
cdr3_length: 12
clone_size: many
v_call: TRBV10-3
j_call: TRBJ2-7

cdr3_aa: SASQLYGRHLYNEQF
cdr3_length: 15
clone_size: few
v_call: TRBV20-1
j_call: TRBJ2-1

cdr3_aa: ASSLSGQGTGELF
cdr3_length: 13
clone_size: many
v_call: TRBV5-1
j_call: TRBJ2-2

cdr3_aa: ASSYGRYEQY
cdr3_length: 10
clone_size: once
v_call: TRBV6-2/TRBV6-3
j_call: TRBJ2-7

cdr3_aa: ASSLPGGRRNEQF
cdr3_length: 13
clone_size: many
v_call: TRBV28
j_call: TRBJ2-1

cdr3_aa: ASSRQGGGIQY
cdr3_length: 11
clone_size: few
v_call: TRBV27
j_call: TRBJ2-4

cdr3_aa: ASSLGGTYSQETQY
cdr3_length: 14
clone_size: .
v_call: TRBV11-2
j_call: TRBJ2-5

cdr3_aa: SARGLAGSINEQF
cdr3_length: 13
clone_size: many
v_call: TRBV20-1
j_call: TRBJ2-1

cdr3_aa: ASSDDSGLIYNEQF
cdr3_length: 14
clone_size: many
v_call: TRBV7-2
j_call: TRBJ2-1

cdr3_aa: ASSLFLSSYYEQY
cdr3_length: 13
clone_size: many
v_call: TRBV12-3/TRBV12-4
j_call: TRBJ2-7

cdr3_aa: ASSAGLSDTQY
cdr3_length: 11
clone_size: many
v_call: TRBV2
j_call: TRBJ2-3

cdr3_aa: ASTLGPGVPYEQY
cdr3_length: 13
clone_size: many
v_call: TRBV5-6
j_call: TRBJ2-7

cdr3_aa: SASHRAPQSYNEQF
cdr3_length: 14
clone_size: few
v_call: TRBV20-1
j_call: TRBJ2-1

cdr3_aa: ASSHTRGQGVTGYT
cdr3_length: 14
clone_size: .
v_call: TRBV7-2
j_call: TRBJ1-2

cdr3_aa: ASGATGRGNTEAF
cdr3_length: 13
clone_size: many
v_call: TRBV3-1
j_call: TRBJ1-1

cdr3_aa: ASRLYTEAF
cdr3_length: 9
clone_size: many
v_call: TRBV5-1
j_call: TRBJ1-1

cdr3_aa: ASSHRQGRFEQY
cdr3_length: 12
clone_size: few
v_call: TRBV28
j_call: TRBJ2-7

cdr3_aa: ASSTSSYEQY
cdr3_length: 10
clone_size: many
v_call: TRBV21-1
j_call: TRBJ2-7